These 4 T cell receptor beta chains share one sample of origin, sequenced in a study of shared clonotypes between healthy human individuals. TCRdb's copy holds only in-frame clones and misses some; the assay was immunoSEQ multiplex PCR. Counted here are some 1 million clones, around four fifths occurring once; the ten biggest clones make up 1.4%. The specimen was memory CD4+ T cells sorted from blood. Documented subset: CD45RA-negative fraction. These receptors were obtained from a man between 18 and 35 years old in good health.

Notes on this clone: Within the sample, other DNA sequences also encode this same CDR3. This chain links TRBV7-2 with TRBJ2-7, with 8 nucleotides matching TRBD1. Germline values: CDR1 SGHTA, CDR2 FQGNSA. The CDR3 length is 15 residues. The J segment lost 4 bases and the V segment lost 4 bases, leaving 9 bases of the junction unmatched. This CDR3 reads CASSSAGTGIYEQYF. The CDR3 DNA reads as TGTGCCAGCAGCTCGGCCGGGACAGGTATTTACGAGCAGTACTTC.

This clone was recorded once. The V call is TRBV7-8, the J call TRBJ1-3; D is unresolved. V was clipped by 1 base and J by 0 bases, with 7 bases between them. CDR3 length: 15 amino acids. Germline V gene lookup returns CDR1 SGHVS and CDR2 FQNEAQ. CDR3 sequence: CASSLVSSSGNTIYF. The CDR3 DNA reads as TGTGCCAGCAGCTTAGTAAGCAGCTCTGGAAACACCATATATTTT. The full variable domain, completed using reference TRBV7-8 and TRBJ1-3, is GAGVSQSPRYKVAKRGQDVALRCDPISGHVSLFWYQQALGQGPEFLTYFQNEAQLDKSGLPSDRFFAERPEGSVSTLKIQRTQQEDSAVYLCASSLVSSSGNTIYFGEGSWLTVV.

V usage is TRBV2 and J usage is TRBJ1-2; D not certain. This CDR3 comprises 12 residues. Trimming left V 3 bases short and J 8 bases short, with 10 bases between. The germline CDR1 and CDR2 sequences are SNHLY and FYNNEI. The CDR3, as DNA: TGTGCCAGCAGTGAGGCCTCCGGGGGCTACACCTTC. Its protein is CASSEASGGYTF.

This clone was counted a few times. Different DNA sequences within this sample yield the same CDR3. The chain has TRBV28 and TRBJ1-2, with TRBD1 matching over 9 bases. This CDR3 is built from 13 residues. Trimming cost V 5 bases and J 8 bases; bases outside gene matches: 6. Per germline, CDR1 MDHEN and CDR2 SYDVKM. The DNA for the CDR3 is TGTGCCAGCAGTCTTACAGGGGGCGTAGGCTACACCTTC. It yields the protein CASSLTGGVGYTF.